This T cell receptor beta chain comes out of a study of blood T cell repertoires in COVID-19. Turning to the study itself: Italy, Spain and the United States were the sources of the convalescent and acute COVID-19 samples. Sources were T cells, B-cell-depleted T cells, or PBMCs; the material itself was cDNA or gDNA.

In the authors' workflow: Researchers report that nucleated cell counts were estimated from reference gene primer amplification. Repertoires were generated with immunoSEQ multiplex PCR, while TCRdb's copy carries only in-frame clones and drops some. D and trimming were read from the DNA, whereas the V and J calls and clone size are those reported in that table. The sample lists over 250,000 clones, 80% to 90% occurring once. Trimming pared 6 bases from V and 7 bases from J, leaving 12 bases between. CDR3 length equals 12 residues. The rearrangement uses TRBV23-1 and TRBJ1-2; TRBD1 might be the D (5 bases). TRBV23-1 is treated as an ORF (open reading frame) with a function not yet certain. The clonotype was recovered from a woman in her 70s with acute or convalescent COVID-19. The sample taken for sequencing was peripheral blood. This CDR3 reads CASRWGRLGYTF. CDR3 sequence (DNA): TGCGCCAGCAGATGGGGCCGACTTGGCTACACCTTC.